A single sample gave rise to the 32 T cell receptor beta chains below, sequenced in a study of cytomegalovirus exposure and HLA in healthy donors. The PCR was carried out with 60 Vbeta primers and 13 Jbeta primers. Assay: immunoSEQ multiplex PCR; the TCRdb copy retains only in-frame clones and omits some. The table shows about 99,000 clones, with about 79% occurring only once. Material: PBMCs. The receptors stem from a male donor in good health and CMV-seropositive.

The CDR3 DNA follows: TGCAGCGTTGAGTCCCCGGCGGGGACTGGAAACACCATATATTTT. Protein: CSVESPAGTGNTIYF. The V gene is TRBV29-1, the J gene TRBJ1-3; no firm D call. The germline CDR1 and CDR2 sequences are SQVTM and ANQGSEA. The CDR3 spans 15 residues. Between the trimmed V and J ends, which lost 3 bases and 2 bases, there was a span of 14 bases. The full variable domain, with the rest looked up from reference TRBV29-1 and TRBJ1-3, is SAVISQKPSRDICQRGTSLTIQCQVDSQVTMMFWYRQQPGQSLTLIATANQGSEATYESGFVIDKFPISRPNLTFSTLTVSNMSPEDSSIYLCSVESPAGTGNTIYFGEGSWLTVV.

The chain uses TRBV14 and TRBJ2-2; D is unresolved. The CDR3 is 16 residues long. Trimming cost V 0 bases and J 1 base, with 9 bases left between them. Germline V gene lookup returns CDR1 SGHDN and CDR2 FVKESK. CDR3 coding DNA: TGTGCCAGCAGCCAAGAGTTGTCTGTGAACACCGGGGAGCTGTTTTTT. Its translation is CASSQELSVNTGELFF.

The rearrangement links TRBV6-4 to TRBJ2-1; 12 nucleotides agree with TRBD2. After removal of 6 bases from V and 5 bases from J, the junction contained 5 bases not matched to a gene. The germline CDR1 and CDR2 sequences are MRHNA and SNTAGT. The CDR3 runs to 15 residues. The chain's CDR3 is CASSLAGGLDNEQFF. Here the CDR3 DNA reads TGTGCCAGCAGCCTAGCGGGGGGGCTAGACAATGAGCAGTTCTTC.

This sequence joins TRBV6-4 and TRBJ1-2; 11 nucleotides agree with TRBD1. The CDR3 runs to 15 residues. J was trimmed by 2 bases and V by 4 bases; bases with no gene match: 3. Germline-derived CDR1 and CDR2 are MRHNA and SNTAGT. CDR3 region: CASSAGTGGNYGYTF. The CDR3 region has the DNA TGTGCCAGCAGTGCCGGGACAGGGGGGAACTATGGCTACACCTTC.

In this sample, this clone turned up a few times. CDR3 in DNA: TGTGCCAGCGGAAGAGGGGGGCGCGCGGGGGCTAATGAAAAACTGTTTTTT. Amino acid sequence: CASGRGGRAGANEKLFF. The chain has TRBV9 and TRBJ1-4, with D possibly matching TRBD1 (6 bases). Per germline, CDR1 SGDLS and CDR2 YYNGEE. CDR3 length equals 17 residues. Trimming stripped 7 bases from V and 3 bases from J, with 22 bases between. Drawing the rest from reference TRBV9 and TRBJ1-4, the complete variable domain is DSGVTQTPKHLITATGQRVTLRCSPRSGDLSVYWYQQSLDQGLQFLIQYYNGEERAKGNILERFSAQQFPDLHSELNLSSLELGDSALYFCASGRGGRAGANEKLFFGSGTQLSVL.

This sequence joins TRBV2 and TRBJ1-2, with a tentative D call TRBD1 (5 bases). Germline V gene data show CDR1 as SNHLY and CDR2 as FYNNEI. V was pared by 3 bases and J by 8 bases, with 13 bases between. This CDR3 contains 13 residues. CDR3: CASSERQGKGYTF. As DNA, the CDR3 is TGTGCCAGCAGTGAGAGGCAGGGAAAAGGCTACACCTTC.

This clone was detected only a few times. This sequence joins TRBV6-1 and TRBJ1-1, with D perhaps TRBD1 (6 bases). The V and J ends lost 5 bases and 1 base respectively, with 8 bases between them. The CDR3 is made up of 13 amino acids. Germline-derived CDR1 and CDR2 are MNHNS and SASEGT. Written as DNA, the CDR3 is TGTGCCAGCAGTTGGGGACAGAACACTGAAGCTTTCTTT. Translated, it gives CASSWGQNTEAFF.

The chain employs TRBV7-9 and TRBJ1-1; tentatively, D is TRBD1 (6 bases). Germline V gene sequence: CDR1 SEHNR, CDR2 FQNEAQ (reference sequence). The CDR3 extends over 13 amino acids. The V end lost 5 bases, the J end lost 1 base, and 8 bases lay between the germline ends. The CDR3 DNA follows: TGTGCCAGCAGCCGGGACACGAACACTGAAGCTTTCTTT. Protein sequence: CASSRDTNTEAFF.

This clone showed up just a few times. V is TRBV5-1 and J is TRBJ2-3; TRBD1 matches at 11 bases. V trimming: 4 bases; J trimming: 2 bases; junction bases outside the gene matches: 3. Per germline, CDR1 SGHRS and CDR2 YFSETQ. The CDR3 is 15 residues long. The CDR3 DNA sequence: TGCGCCAGCAGCAGAGGACAGGGGGCCACAGATACGCAGTATTTT. Protein product: CASSRGQGATDTQYF.

The genes are TRBV7-2 and TRBJ1-1; 7 bases are a match to TRBD1. Germline values: CDR1 SGHTA, CDR2 FQGNSA. The ends lost 2 bases at V and 4 bases at J; junction bases unmatched: 7. CDR3 length: 15 residues. This chain's CDR3 is CASSLKTGRVTEAFF. The CDR3 DNA follows: TGTGCCAGCAGCTTAAAGACAGGGCGAGTCACTGAAGCTTTCTTT.

This clone turned up a few times. The chain joins TRBV18 to TRBJ2-7, with 8 bases lining up with TRBD1. J was trimmed by 3 bases and V by 4 bases; bases with no gene match: 8. The CDR3 length is 15 residues. Germline CDR1 is KGHSH and CDR2 is LQKENI. The CDR3 DNA sequence: TGTGCCAGCTCACTAGGACAGGGCTCCTACTACGAGCAGTACTTC. This translates into CASSLGQGSYYEQYF.

The rearrangement links TRBV30 to TRBJ1-2, with D maybe TRBD1 (5 bases). This CDR3 is 12 amino acids long. Germline CDR1 GTSNPN, CDR2 SVGIG (reference sequence). V was pared by 6 bases and J by 7 bases, with 15 bases between. The CDR3 sequence is CACGGPGGGYTF. The CDR3 coding sequence is TGTGCCTGTGGTGGACCGGGGGGTGGCTACACCTTC.

The V gene is TRBV5-6, the J gene TRBJ1-2, with D unclear. The CDR3 is 13 amino acids. Germline values: CDR1 SGHDT, CDR2 YYEEEE. Trimming removed 4 bases from V and 2 bases from J, with 9 bases in between. The CDR3, as DNA: TGTGCCAGCAGCCTGGACTGGAACTATGGCTACACCTTC. Its translation: CASSLDWNYGYTF.

The V gene is TRBV5-1, the J gene TRBJ2-5; D possibly corresponds to TRBD1 (6 bases). This CDR3 has 14 residues. The V end was cut by 2 bases, the J end by 1 base, with 9 bases between. Germline assignment: CDR1 SGHRS and CDR2 YFSETQ. The CDR3 sequence is CASSFGQIQETQYF. CDR3 in DNA: TGCGCCAGCAGCTTTGGACAGATCCAAGAGACCCAGTACTTC.

The V call is TRBV4-1, the J call TRBJ2-1; 9 positions agree with TRBD1. J gave up 4 bases and V 1 base, and 5 bases lay outside the gene matches. The length of the CDR3 is 16 residues. The germline gives CDR1 MGHRA, CDR2 YSYEKL. CDR3 sequence (DNA): TGCGCCAGCAGCCAAGGGTCGGGACAGGGATACAATGAGCAGTTCTTC. Encoded protein: CASSQGSGQGYNEQFF.

The chain joins TRBV14 to TRBJ2-3; D is uncertain. There are 17 residues in the CDR3. Germline CDR1 is SGHDN and CDR2 is FVKESK. Trimming left V 4 bases short and J 2 bases short, with 19 bases between. CDR3 loop: CASSLFFAEDNTDTQYF. The CDR3 region has the DNA TGTGCCAGCAGCCTCTTTTTTGCGGAAGATAACACAGATACGCAGTATTTT.

The gene calls are TRBV12-5 and TRBJ2-7; D is possibly TRBD2 (7 bases). The germline gives CDR1 LGHNT, CDR2 FRNRAP. CDR3 length equals 16 residues. The ends were cut back, 1 base at V and 3 bases at J, with 16 bases in the middle. CDR3 residues: CASGLGEGGASYEQYF. CDR3 nucleotides: TGTGCTAGTGGTTTGGGCGAGGGGGGGGCGAGCTACGAGCAGTACTTC.

The chain is built from TRBV7-2 and TRBJ1-4; 7 positions match TRBD1. The CDR3 runs to 14 residues. Trimming removed 2 bases from V and 7 bases from J; junction bases left unmatched: 4. Germline CDR1 reads SGHTA; CDR2 reads FQGNSA. The DNA for the CDR3 is TGTGCCAGCAGCTTACGAGGGGGCGTTGAAAAACTGTTTTTT. It yields the protein CASSLRGGVEKLFF.

This chain uses TRBV19 with TRBJ1-2, with a possible D match to TRBD1 (6 bases). V shed 8 bases and J shed 8 bases, with 21 bases lying between them. Germline loops: CDR1 LNHDA, CDR2 SQIVND (reference sequence). This CDR3 is built from 14 residues. The CDR3 sequence: CASSIHTGKEGYTF. In nucleotides, the CDR3 is TGTGCCAGTTCTATACACACAGGGAAGGAGGGCTACACCTTC.

This sequence joins TRBV5-1 and TRBJ1-6; no clear D gene. Trimming removed 5 bases from V and 5 bases from J, with 11 bases in between. Germline V CDR1 and CDR2: SGHRS, YFSETQ. This CDR3 is 14 amino acids long. CDR3 protein: CASRRIDNNSPLHF. CDR3 sequence (DNA): TGCGCCAGCAGACGAATCGACAATAATTCACCCCTCCACTTT.

This clone has only a few counts. This chain joins TRBV30 and TRBJ2-5, with D unresolved. Deletions cut 3 bases from V and 5 bases from J, with 7 bases between. In germline, CDR1 is GTSNPN, CDR2 SVGIG (reference sequence). CDR3 size: 11 residues. The CDR3 DNA sequence: TGTGCCTGGAGGGCCCTGGAGACCCAGTACTTC. This translates into CAWRALETQYF.

The chain joins TRBV29-1 to TRBJ2-7; D is ambiguous. Per the germline V gene, CDR1 is SQVTM and CDR2 is ANQGSEA. V was cut by 3 bases and J by 0 bases, with 6 bases left in between. The CDR3 loop spans 12 amino acids. The CDR3 nucleotides read TGCAGCGTTGAGGGCTTCTCCTACGAGCAGTACTTC. Amino acids: CSVEGFSYEQYF.

The chain combines TRBV30 with TRBJ1-1; no clear D gene. The V end was cut by 0 bases, the J end by 4 bases, with 9 bases between. In germline, CDR1 is GTSNPN, CDR2 SVGIG (reference sequence). This CDR3 spans 13 amino acids. The CDR3 reads CAWSVPGSTEAFF. In DNA form, the CDR3 reads TGTGCCTGGAGTGTGCCCGGGAGCACTGAAGCTTTCTTT.

The chain joins TRBV30 to TRBJ1-2; 9 bases line up with TRBD1. The J segment lost 8 bases and the V segment lost 1 base, leaving 8 bases of the junction unmatched. This CDR3 has 14 residues. Germline CDR1 reads GTSNPN; CDR2 reads SVGIG (reference sequence). CDR3 nucleotide sequence: TGTGCCTGGAGTGGGCCTACAGGGGGCAGGGGCTACACCTTC. Residues: CAWSGPTGGRGYTF. The variable domain in full, completed from reference TRBV30 and TRBJ1-2, reads SQTIHQWPATLVQPVGSPLSLECTVEGTSNPNLYWYRQAAGRGLQLLFYSVGIGQISSEVPQNLSASRPQDRQFILSSKKLLLSDSGFYLCAWSGPTGGRGYTFGSGTRLTVV.

This clone has more than one count but fewer than ten. V is TRBV6-1 and J is TRBJ2-1, with a tentative D call TRBD2 (6 bases). The CDR3 is made up of 14 amino acids. Trimming left V 8 bases short and J 0 bases short, with 11 bases between. Germline CDR1 reads MNHNS; CDR2 reads SASEGT. As DNA, the CDR3 is TGTGCCAGCGGGGGACTCACCTCCTACAATGAGCAGTTCTTC. This codes for CASGGLTSYNEQFF.

The chain couples TRBV7-9 to TRBJ1-2; D not resolved. This CDR3 has 13 amino acids. Per germline, CDR1 SEHNR and CDR2 FQNEAQ (reference sequence). V was pared by 1 base and J by 6 bases, with 9 bases between. The CDR3 nucleotides are TGTGCCAGCAGCTTAGTTAACCAGGATGGCTACACCTTC. Translated, it gives CASSLVNQDGYTF. The complete variable domain, with remaining parts taken from reference TRBV7-9 and TRBJ1-2, reads DTGVSQNPRHKITKRGQNVTFRCDPISEHNRLYWYRQTLGQGPEFLTYFQNEAQLEKSRLLSDRFSAERPKGSFSTLEIQRTEQGDSAMYLCASSLVNQDGYTFGSGTRLTVV.

This chain uses TRBV18 with TRBJ1-2; D gene uncertain. The CDR3 runs 14 residues. The germline V gene has CDR1 KGHSH and CDR2 LQKENI. V lost 0 bases and J lost 7, with 12 bases in between. This chain's CDR3 is CASSPPWRSAGYTF. CDR3 sequence (DNA): TGTGCCAGCTCACCACCGTGGCGGTCGGCTGGCTACACCTTC.

The chain uses TRBV5-1 and TRBJ2-2; D perhaps matches TRBD1 (6 bases). The CDR3 contains 15 residues. Germline lookup yields CDR1 SGHRS and CDR2 YFSETQ. The ends were cut back, 0 bases at V and 6 bases at J, with 12 bases in the middle. The CDR3 DNA reads as TGCGCCAGCAGCTTGGGGGGGCCCGTCGCCGGGGAGCTGTTTTTT. Protein: CASSLGGPVAGELFF.

CDR3 loop: CASSPARDTEAFF. The CDR3 region has the DNA TGCGCCAGCAGTCCCGCACGGGACACTGAAGCTTTCTTT. The chain uses TRBV10-1 and TRBJ1-1; D gene unclear. Germline values: CDR1 WNHNN, CDR2 SYGVQD (reference sequence). The V end was cut by 5 bases, the J end by 3 bases, with 10 bases between. The CDR3 length is 13 residues.

In this sample, this clone turned up once. J is TRBJ2-7 and V is TRBV19; 8 bases align to TRBD1. Germline V gene data show CDR1 as LNHDA and CDR2 as SQIVND (reference sequence). V lost 10 bases to trimming and J lost 4 bases; unmatched junction nucleotides: 6. This CDR3 has 12 residues. CDR3: CATRDRTYEQYF. The CDR3 DNA reads TGTGCCACCCGGGACAGGACTTACGAGCAGTACTTC.

V is TRBV6-5 and J is TRBJ1-6; TRBD1 matches at 8 bases. Trimming took 8 bases from V and 3 from J; bases not matched to a gene: 6. Germline CDR1 MNHEY, CDR2 SVGAGI. The CDR3 spans 15 residues. The chain's CDR3 is CASSPGTGYNSPLHF. In DNA, the CDR3 is TGTGCCAGCTCCCCCGGGACAGGCTATAATTCACCCCTCCACTTT.

The chain employs TRBV5-1 and TRBJ2-1; TRBD2 agrees at 11 bases. V lost 3 bases and J lost 2; bases outside the gene matches: 1. Germline CDR1 and CDR2: SGHRS and YFSETQ. The CDR3 has 15 amino acids. The CDR3 nucleotides read TGCGCCAGCAGCTCTAGCGGGGGGACCTACAATGAGCAGTTCTTC. Translation gives CASSSSGGTYNEQFF.